Sequencing of this T cell receptor beta chain was carried out in a study of response to subunit inactivated influenza vaccine. Notes on the study in general: Authors suggested few new T cells are recruited by each seasonal influenza vaccination.

TCRdb passed the RT-PCR reads through MiXCR, listing each CDR3 protein once. The sample has roughly 700,000 distinct CDR3 sequences; approximately 15% are singletons. This clonotype was seen repeatedly, ten times or more. Its antigen is as yet unknown. The CDR3 consists of 15 residues. The germline V gene has CDR1 SGHRS and CDR2 YFSETQ. The ends were cut back, 3 bases at V and 2 bases at J, with 14 bases in the middle. The sequenced sample was PBMCs from blood, obtained 14 days before vaccination. The receptor was isolated from a man in his fifties or sixties who received an inactivated influenza vaccine. This chain joins TRBV5-1 and TRBJ1-1; maybe TRBD1 (5 bases). CDR3 sequence: CASSSDAGINTEAFF. CDR3 coding DNA: TGCGCCAGCAGCTCCGACGCAGGGATCAACACTGAAGCTTTCTTT.